This T cell receptor (beta chain) derives from a study of shared clonotypes between healthy human individuals. Study-level information: The composition of the donors was a couple of women and a few men aged 18 to 49.

Study-wide points: Generation probabilities were higher for clonotypes shared across all four sorted-subset donors than for unshared ones. In several donors, 4.5% to 5.5% of naive CD4 clonotypes appeared in common.

As for this clone: As yet, its antigen is unknown.

The protocol was immunoSEQ multiplex PCR, while the TCRdb copy is restricted to in-frame clones and leaves out a portion. The table shows some 1 million clones, with under 80% occurring only once. The receptor's source is a man aged 18 to 29 in good health. Sequencing was performed on memory CD4+ T cells sorted from blood. Subset given: CD45RA-negative fraction.

CDR3: CASSEGTGGTDTQYF. Written as DNA, the CDR3 is TGTGCCAGCAGTGAGGGGACAGGGGGCACAGATACGCAGTATTTT. The chain combines TRBV6-1 with TRBJ2-3; TRBD1 agrees at 10 bases. The CDR3 consists of 15 residues. Germline V gives CDR1 MNHNS, CDR2 SASEGT. The V segment lost 3 bases and the J segment 1 base; nucleotides outside the gene matches: 1.